This T cell receptor (beta chain) was identified in a study of T cells after somatic rescue of genetic block. Libraries were prepared by immunoSEQ multiplex PCR; TCRdb keeps only in-frame clonotypes and omits some of them. The sample contains tens of thousands of clones, around 92% of which appear only once. The CDR3 contains 17 residues. Per germline, CDR1 LGHNA and CDR2 YNFKEQ. V lost 3 bases and J 0 bases, leaving 16 bases between the germline ends. The chain joins TRBV4-2 to TRBJ2-3; perhaps TRBD2 as D (6 bases). The receptor was isolated from a man in his forties or fifties. Sequenced sample: peripheral blood mononuclear cells (PBMCs). Written as DNA, the CDR3 is TGTGCCAGCAGCCACCCGGAGGGCGGATCTAGCACAGATACGCAGTATTTT. Encoded protein: CASSHPEGGSSTDTQYF.